This T cell receptor (beta chain) was captured by sequencing in a study of blood T cell repertoires in COVID-19. Repertoires were generated with immunoSEQ multiplex PCR, while TCRdb's copy carries only in-frame clones and drops some. The sample lists around 100,000 clones, around 74% occurring once. The CDR3 spans 14 residues. Trimming at V came to 6 bases and at J to 2 bases, leaving 4 bases not matched to a gene. In germline, CDR1 is MNHEY, CDR2 SVGAGI. Enrollment of patients from Seattle took place during active infection, with longitudinal follow-up. The V call is TRBV6-5, the J call TRBJ2-1; 7 bases fit TRBD2. The TCR comes from a man between 65 and 79 years old with COVID-19, enrolled during active disease. The sample comprised peripheral blood. The CDR3 protein is CASRGLAAYNEQFF. DNA of the CDR3: TGTGCCAGCAGGGGCCTAGCGGCCTACAATGAGCAGTTCTTC.